This TCR beta chain is drawn from a study of blood T cell repertoires in COVID-19. This table comes from immunoSEQ multiplex PCR, and its TCRdb copy is limited to in-frame clones, with some not included. The table includes about 68,000 clones, approximately 85% detected once. The V end was cut by 5 bases, the J end by 0 bases, with 9 bases between. Germline loops: CDR1 SGHRS, CDR2 YFSETQ. The CDR3 runs 13 residues. This TCR was recovered from a man aged 45-65 years with acute or convalescent COVID-19. This chain joins TRBV5-1 and TRBJ2-7; no clear D. Source material: peripheral blood. The CDR3 DNA follows: TGCGCCAGCAGGCTAACCGTCTCCTACGAGCAGTACTTC. Its protein product is CASRLTVSYEQYF.